Given below is one T cell receptor beta chain in context. What it binds is unknown. CDR1 and CDR2 (germline): SGHTA, FQGNSA. With 1 base removed from V and 3 bases from J, the gap between germline ends came to 10 bases. The CDR3 is 14 amino acids. The sample comes from a study of beta chain features in type 1 diabetes. General study findings and limits: In every one of the four CD4+ subsets, TCRB CDR3s were moderately but significantly shorter in Type 1 diabetes patients. Researchers reported that naive, central memory and Treg TCRB repertoires appeared more similar in patients than in healthy donors.

The investigators reverse transcribed all of the isolated RNA, so they sequenced expressed TCRB transcripts. Measured with immunoSEQ multiplex PCR; TCRdb has only the in-frame clones, and not every one. The sample lists hundreds of thousands of clones; over 12% were seen once. The rearrangement links TRBV7-2 to TRBJ2-7; unclear D gene. The source material was naive CD4+ T cells from blood. This TCR was sampled from a man younger than 30 with type 1 diabetes. CDR3 in amino acids: CASSLERWGYEQYF. The DNA for the CDR3 is TGTGCCAGCAGCTTAGAAAGATGGGGCTACGAGCAGTACTTC.